The 10 T cell receptor beta chains given below trace back to one sample, sequenced in a study of blood T cell repertoires in COVID-19. Sequencing used immunoSEQ multiplex PCR; TCRdb keeps in-frame clones, though not all of them. The repertoire holds around 320,000 clones, with 90% as singletons. Material: PBMCs or T cells enriched from blood (not recorded which). These receptors were collected from a woman in her twenties or thirties who had been exposed to COVID-19.

The chain links TRBV5-1 to TRBJ2-1, with a weak D call TRBD1 (6 bases). Trimming took 4 bases from V and 0 from J, leaving 11 bases between them. The germline CDR1 and CDR2 sequences are SGHRS and YFSETQ. The CDR3 covers 15 residues. The CDR3 reads CASSLGGISYNEQFF. In DNA form, the CDR3 reads TGCGCCAGCAGCCTAGGGGGTATCTCCTACAATGAGCAGTTCTTC.

Only a few counts were recorded for this clone. The chain combines TRBV12-5 with TRBJ2-3, with 10 bases fitting TRBD2. The length of the CDR3 is 17 residues. V was pared by 1 base and J by 2 bases, with 6 bases of the junction left unmatched. Germline assignment: CDR1 LGHNT and CDR2 FRNRAP. CDR3 protein: CASGLARTSGYTDTQYF. In DNA form, the CDR3 reads TGTGCTAGTGGTTTGGCCCGGACTAGCGGATACACAGATACGCAGTATTTT.

This clone has only one observation. The chain uses TRBV13 and TRBJ1-1; TRBD1 matches 10 bases. Germline V gene lookup returns CDR1 PRHDT and CDR2 FYEKMQ (reference sequence). CDR3 length equals 17 residues. V shed 2 bases, J shed 3 bases, and the junction held 9 bases outside the gene matches. The CDR3 loop is CASSLWPGQGFDTEAFF. CDR3 DNA sequence: TGTGCCAGCAGCTTATGGCCGGGACAGGGGTTTGACACTGAAGCTTTCTTT.

The genes are TRBV9 and TRBJ1-1; weak D call: TRBD1 (6 bases). CDR3 length: 14 residues. Germline CDR1 reads SGDLS; CDR2 reads YYNGEE. With 5 bases removed from V and 1 base from J, the gap between germline ends came to 12 bases. CDR3 nucleotides: TGTGCCAGCAGTCAGGGGAGGGAGAACACTGAAGCTTTCTTT. Amino acid sequence: CASSQGRENTEAFF.

CDR3 sequence reads: CASSSTGANTEAFF. CDR3 bases: TGTGCCAGCAGCTCGACAGGGGCGAATACTGAAGCTTTCTTT. The chain combines TRBV7-8 with TRBJ1-1; 8 bases are shared with TRBD1. Germline lookup yields CDR1 SGHVS and CDR2 FQNEAQ. This CDR3 has 14 residues. The J segment lost 5 bases and the V segment lost 4 bases, leaving 6 bases of the junction unmatched.

The gene calls are TRBV3-1 (or the pseudogene TRBV3-2) and TRBJ1-6; TRBD1 is a possible D gene (5 bases). Germline-derived CDR1 and CDR2 are LGHDT and YNNKEL (reference sequence). Trimming removed 6 bases from V and 8 bases from J, with 20 bases in between. The CDR3 consists of 16 residues. CDR3 DNA sequence: TGTGCCAGCAGGTACAAAGGGGAAGGGCACCATTCACCCCTCCACTTT. Translation gives CASRYKGEGHHSPLHF.

The chain carries TRBV10-3 and TRBJ1-5, with 8 bases matching TRBD1. The CDR3 contains 15 residues. Per germline, CDR1 ENHRY and CDR2 SYGVKD. Trimming cost V 5 bases and J 7 bases; bases outside gene matches: 10. Written as DNA, the CDR3 is TGTGCCATCAGTAGGACAGGGAAGGGGGAGCAGCCCCAGCATTTT. Protein sequence: CAISRTGKGEQPQHF.

J is TRBJ2-2 and V is TRBV10-3; TRBD2 matches 10 bases. Germline CDR1 is ENHRY and CDR2 is SYGVKD. CDR3 size: 18 residues. Unmatched junction bases numbered 14, after V lost 4 bases and J lost 6 bases. The DNA of the CDR3 is TGTGCCATCAGTGTCCTCCCCATCAGCGGGGGGGCCCCCGGGGAGCTGTTTTTT. Translated: CAISVLPISGGAPGELFF.

The chain joins TRBV15 to TRBJ2-7; D ambiguous. Germline CDR1 and CDR2: LNHNV and YYDKDF (reference sequence). This CDR3 has 14 residues. Trimming removed 1 base from V and 0 bases from J, with 7 bases in between. CDR3 sequence (DNA): TGTGCCACCAGCAGAGGACTGGGCTCCTACGAGCAGTACTTC. Amino acids: CATSRGLGSYEQYF.

CDR3 in DNA: TGTGCCAGCAGCCCTCAAGGGACAGGTACCTACGAGCAGTACTTC. Its translation: CASSPQGTGTYEQYF. The chain recombines TRBV7-2 with TRBJ2-7; TRBD1 aligns across 8 bases. Unmatched junction bases numbered 8, after V lost 5 bases and J lost 2 bases. This CDR3 comprises 15 residues. In germline, CDR1 is SGHTA, CDR2 FQGNSA.